This T cell receptor beta chain is from a study of shared clonotypes between healthy human individuals. Only in-frame clones appear in the TCRdb table, and some are missing; sequencing was by immunoSEQ multiplex PCR. The sample carries 1,400,000 or so clones, approximately 98.5% recorded once. The CDR3 runs to 12 residues. V gave up 4 bases and J gave up 10 bases; unmatched junction bases: 5. CDR1 is SGHNT and CDR2 is YYREEE in the germline V gene (reference sequence). Regarding this clone: Its antigen is not known.

Study results and limitations: Inspection by rarefaction showed sorted-subset sequencing to be incomplete despite large depth.

Sequenced input: naive CD4+ T cells sorted from blood. Documented subset: CD45RA+ positively selected. This rearrangement joins TRBV5-4 to TRBJ2-3; 8 bases map to TRBD2. The TCR sequence derives from a man aged 25 to 45 in good health. CDR3: CASSPSGSAQYF. The CDR3, as DNA: TGTGCCAGCAGCCCGAGCGGGAGTGCGCAGTATTTT.